Listed below are T cell receptor beta chains from one sample, sequenced in a study of blood T cell repertoires in COVID-19. Sequencing was performed with immunoSEQ multiplex PCR; in TCRdb, only in-frame clones are kept and a portion is missing. The table has under 200,000 clones, roughly 90% seen once. The sample consisted of PBMCs or T cells enriched from blood (not recorded which). These receptors all come from a woman aged 45-59 years who had recovered from COVID-19. Both conserved end residues are part of each CDR3. Fields, in order: CDR3 protein, clone size, V gene. The size entry is marked missing in some rows and otherwise reads once, few, many or a size class.

CDR3: CATLLPSGGNTIYF
size: NA
V: TRBV6-6

CDR3: CASTSNMLDGYTF
size: NA
V: TRBV27

CDR3: CAWSVGIHQPQHF
size: NA
V: TRBV30

CDR3: CASSIDSSSGELFF
size: once
V: TRBV19

CDR3: CASSQGCRFAPPSSYNEQFF
size: NA
V: TRBV3-1/TRBV3-2

CDR3: CAWSVGGRAEGIF
size: NA
V: TRBV30

CDR3: CAWKGAGNQPQHF
size: NA
V: TRBV30

CDR3: CASGTGSANEQFF
size: NA
V: TRBV10-3

CDR3: CASSSGGYYGYTF
size: NA
V: TRBV12-3/TRBV12-4

CDR3: CATHRGTYNEQFF
size: NA
V: TRBV19

CDR3: CASSQEGQGHYGYTF
size: NA
V: TRBV3-1/TRBV3-2

CDR3: CASTFGSGGRTDTQYF
size: NA
V: TRBV19

CDR3: CASSRQGSGAYNEQFF
size: few
V: TRBV4-2

CDR3: CASSYHVPQGYSNQPQHF
size: NA
V: TRBV6-7

CDR3: CASSLVGNNYGYTF
size: NA
V: TRBV5-1

CDR3: CASSQIMNTEAFF
size: NA
V: TRBV4-2

CDR3: CASSLAGTGETQYF
size: few
V: TRBV5-1